The 31 T cell receptor beta chains below come from one sample, sequenced in a study of siplizumab effects on memory and regulatory T cells. The table came from immunoSEQ multiplex PCR; TCRdb's copy has only in-frame clones and leaves some out. The table lists over 90,000 clones, more than 85% of them singletons. Sequencing was done on a sample of CD4+ T cells sorted from blood. All receptors come from a human donor in good health.

This rearrangement joins TRBV28 to TRBJ1-1; D gene ambiguous. Per germline, CDR1 MDHEN and CDR2 SYDVKM. The CDR3 is 13 residues long. The V and J ends lost 5 bases and 3 bases respectively, with 10 bases between them. CDR3 amino acids: CASSRRPHTEAFF. DNA of the CDR3: TGTGCCAGCAGTCGGAGACCCCACACTGAAGCTTTCTTT.

The chain is built from TRBV18 and TRBJ2-3, with D perhaps matching TRBD2 (5 bases). Germline values: CDR1 KGHSH, CDR2 LQKENI. The germline V and J ends were trimmed by 0 bases and 1 base, with 17 bases remaining between them. This CDR3 has 18 residues. CDR3 in DNA: TGTGCCAGCTCACCACCGCAGGATCGAGGGAACGGCACAGATACGCAGTATTTT. Protein: CASSPPQDRGNGTDTQYF.

The genes are TRBV6-5 and TRBJ2-1, with 14 bases fitting TRBD2. Per the germline V gene, CDR1 is MNHEY and CDR2 is SVGAGI. V trimming: 0 bases; J trimming: 15 bases; junction bases outside the gene matches: 4. The CDR3 is 14 residues long. In DNA, the CDR3 is TGTGCCAGCAGTTACTCGGGGACTAGCGGGAGTGCGTTCTTC. This codes for CASSYSGTSGSAFF.

The V call is TRBV6-1, the J call TRBJ2-7, with D tentatively TRBD1 (6 bases). Per germline, CDR1 MNHNS and CDR2 SASEGT. The CDR3 sequence is 13 residues long. V was pared by 10 bases and J by 2 bases, with 15 bases between. CDR3 nucleotides: TGTGCCATCACACAGGGATTAGCCTACGAGCAGTACTTC. Its protein product is CAITQGLAYEQYF.

On this clone: This CDR3 is also generated by other DNA sequences in the sample. This sequence joins TRBV5-6 and TRBJ1-5; 8 bases are a match to TRBD1. Per germline, CDR1 SGHDT and CDR2 YYEEEE. V gave up 4 bases and J gave up 2 bases; unmatched junction bases: 17. The CDR3 loop spans 19 amino acids. The CDR3 DNA follows: TGTGCCAGCAGCAAACTACGACAGGGGATAGGTCGTGGCAATCAGCCCCAGCATTTT. It codes for CASSKLRQGIGRGNQPQHF.

The chain recombines TRBV5-6 with TRBJ1-6, with unresolved D. V gave up 3 bases and J gave up 6 bases, with 10 bases separating them. The CDR3 extends over 14 amino acids. Germline CDR1 and CDR2: SGHDT and YYEEEE. The CDR3 is CASSYGRLNSPLHF. In DNA form, the CDR3 reads TGTGCCAGCAGCTACGGACGGCTTAATTCACCCCTCCACTTT.

The chain recombines TRBV12-2 with TRBJ2-1; the table gives TRBD2 as D, unverified against the DNA. TRBV12-2 is marked as a pseudogene. This CDR3 region has 15 residues. CDR3 region: CASRQPRSHSGEQFF. For the CDR3, the DNA is TGTGCAAGTCGCCAACCCCGCTCTCATAGCGGTGAGCAGTTCTTC.

V gene TRBV28 combines with J gene TRBJ1-2; TRBD1 is a possible D gene (5 bases). The CDR3 consists of 14 residues. Germline CDR1 MDHEN, CDR2 SYDVKM. V dropped 5 bases and J dropped 0 bases, with 10 bases sitting between them. CDR3 sequence (DNA): TGTGCCAGCAGTGGGACGGAGGCTAACTATGGCTACACCTTC. Its translation: CASSGTEANYGYTF.

The CDR3 sequence: CASSLYAGNQPQHF. CDR3 in DNA: TGTGCCAGCAGTTTGTATGCCGGCAATCAGCCCCAGCATTTT. J is TRBJ1-5 and V is TRBV28; D call uncertain. Germline V CDR1 and CDR2: MDHEN, SYDVKM. The CDR3 runs 14 residues. V lost 3 bases and J lost 2, with 8 bases in between.

The chain uses TRBV4-1 and TRBJ2-2, with a weak D call TRBD1 (6 bases). The CDR3 runs to 14 residues. The V end was cut by 1 base, the J end by 5 bases, with 8 bases between. Germline CDR1 reads MGHRA; CDR2 reads YSYEKL. CDR3 in amino acids: CASSQGQGTGELFF. The CDR3 bases are TGCGCCAGCAGCCAAGGGCAGGGGACCGGGGAGCTGTTTTTT.

The chain uses TRBV11-3 and TRBJ2-2; D possibly uses TRBD1 or TRBD2 (5 bases each). From germline, CDR1 is SGHNT and CDR2 YENEEA. The CDR3 is 15 residues long. Trimming stripped 5 bases from V and 2 bases from J, with 12 bases between. The CDR3 region is CASSPRGANTGELFF. CDR3 DNA sequence: TGTGCCAGCAGCCCAAGAGGGGCAAACACCGGGGAGCTGTTTTTT.

The chain employs TRBV5-1 and TRBJ2-1; 7 bases map to TRBD1. J was trimmed by 4 bases and V by 4 bases; bases with no gene match: 5. The CDR3 contains 14 residues. Germline lookup yields CDR1 SGHRS and CDR2 YFSETQ. The DNA for the CDR3 is TGCGCCAGCAGCCGGGGACAGACTTACAATGAGCAGTTCTTC. This codes for CASSRGQTYNEQFF.

This clone showed up just once. The chain joins TRBV28 to TRBJ2-7, with no clear D. The V end lost 5 bases, the J end lost 6 bases, and 14 bases lay between the germline ends. The CDR3 runs to 13 residues. CDR1 is MDHEN, CDR2 SYDVKM, per germline. CDR3: CASSLGYRFEQYF. CDR3 coding DNA: TGTGCCAGCAGTCTTGGTTATCGGTTCGAGCAGTACTTC.

The V and J genes are TRBV5-8 and TRBJ1-1; tentatively, D is TRBD1 (6 bases). V lost 5 bases, J lost 5 bases, and 19 bases lay in between. CDR3 size: 15 residues. Germline V gene data show CDR1 as SGHTS and CDR2 as YDEGEE. In nucleotides, the CDR3 is TGTGCCAGCAGTTTACTTGGGGGCAGGAGAACTGAAGCTTTCTTT. Its protein product is CASSLLGGRRTEAFF.

The genes are TRBV18 and TRBJ2-6; tentative D call: TRBD1 (5 bases). V lost 3 bases and J lost 0, with 15 bases in between. CDR3 length: 18 residues. CDR1 is KGHSH and CDR2 is LQKENI in the germline V gene. The CDR3 spells CASSPLTEKTSGANVLTF. The CDR3 DNA is TGTGCCAGCTCACCGCTGACAGAGAAGACCTCTGGGGCCAACGTCCTGACTTTC.

The chain combines TRBV6-4 with TRBJ2-3, with TRBD2 matching 11 bases. Trimming took 6 bases from V and 4 from J; bases not matched to a gene: 6. This CDR3 has 15 amino acids. The germline CDR1 and CDR2 sequences are MRHNA and SNTAGT. CDR3 sequence (DNA): TGTGCCAGCAGGAGGCTAGCGGGAGGATCAGATACGCAGTATTTT. It encodes CASRRLAGGSDTQYF.

In regard to this clone: A junction end diverges from the germline sequence, so it may reflect a read error. Other DNA sequences in the same sample also yield this CDR3. The chain carries TRBV6-6 and TRBJ1-1, with a possible D match to TRBD1 (6 bases). The CDR3 contains 14 residues. Germline values: CDR1 MNHNY, CDR2 SVGAGI (reference sequence). The CDR3 sequence: CASSYSRTEAEAFF. CDR3 DNA sequence: TGTGCCAGCAGTTACTCGCGGACAGAAGCTGAGGCTTTCTTT.

J is TRBJ2-7 and V is TRBV28, with D tentatively TRBD1 (6 bases). V shed 7 bases and J shed 2 bases, with 12 bases lying between them. Per germline, CDR1 MDHEN and CDR2 SYDVKM. CDR3 length equals 13 residues. For the CDR3, the DNA is TGTGCCAGCAAATTCAGGGACACCTACGAGCAGTACTTC. Translating it yields CASKFRDTYEQYF.

This clone was counted once. The CDR3 here is CASKTTQNSYGYTF. The DNA for the CDR3 is TGCGCCAGCAAAACTACGCAGAACTCCTATGGCTACACCTTC. The chain has TRBV5-1 and TRBJ1-2; D is undetermined. The CDR3 is made up of 14 amino acids. In germline, CDR1 is SGHRS, CDR2 YFSETQ. V lost 6 bases, J lost 4 bases, and 16 bases lay in between. Looking up the rest from reference TRBV5-1 and TRBJ1-2 gives the full variable domain: KAGVTQTPRYLIKTRGQQVTLSCSPISGHRSVSWYQQTPGQGLQFLFEYFSETQRNKGNFPGRFSGRQFSNSRSEMNVSTLELGDSALYLCASKTTQNSYGYTFGSGTRLTVV.

The chain joins TRBV19 to TRBJ1-2; D gene uncertain. Trimming stripped 6 bases from V and 4 bases from J, with 9 bases between. CDR1 and CDR2 from the germline V gene are LNHDA and SQIVND (reference sequence). CDR3 length: 12 amino acids. The CDR3 sequence is CASSSDPYGYTF. CDR3 coding DNA: TGTGCCAGTAGCAGCGATCCCTATGGCTACACCTTC.

The chain has TRBV18 and TRBJ2-6, with TRBD1 matching over 8 bases. The CDR3 extends over 16 amino acids. Germline CDR1 KGHSH, CDR2 LQKENI. Trimming removed 7 bases from V and 3 bases from J; junction bases left unmatched: 8. CDR3 in amino acids: CASCRRGRSGANVLTF. The CDR3 nucleotides are TGTGCCAGCTGTCGCAGGGGGCGTAGTGGGGCCAACGTCCTGACTTTC.

The chain joins TRBV30 to TRBJ1-5; TRBD1 agrees at 9 bases. The V segment lost 2 bases and the J segment 11 bases; nucleotides outside the gene matches: 13. CDR3 length: 15 amino acids. The germline gives CDR1 GTSNPN, CDR2 SVGIG (reference sequence). The DNA of the CDR3 is TGTGCCTGGAGTAAGTCCGGGACAGGGCGATTTTCCCAGCATTTT. Protein product: CAWSKSGTGRFSQHF. Complete variable domain (other parts from reference TRBV30 and TRBJ1-5): SQTIHQWPATLVQPVGSPLSLECTVEGTSNPNLYWYRQAAGRGLQLLFYSVGIGQISSEVPQNLSASRPQDRQFILSSKKLLLSDSGFYLCAWSKSGTGRFSQHFGDGTRLSIL.

In this sample, this clone turned up a few times. This sequence joins TRBV30 and TRBJ1-5; D unclear. CDR1 and CDR2 (germline): GTSNPN, SVGIG (reference sequence). The CDR3 has 14 residues. V lost 0 bases and J lost 3, with 9 bases in between. CDR3 nucleotides: TGTGCCTGGAGTGTATCACGAGACAATCAGCCCCAGCATTTT. This gives the protein CAWSVSRDNQPQHF.

This chain joins TRBV15 and TRBJ2-1, with 8 bases identical to TRBD2. This CDR3 is 12 amino acids long. Germline CDR1 reads LNHNV; CDR2 reads YYDKDF (reference sequence). J gave up 11 bases and V 3 bases, and 3 bases lay outside the gene matches. CDR3 in amino acids: CATSSQREKQFF. The CDR3 DNA reads TGTGCCACCAGCAGTCAGCGGGAGAAGCAGTTCTTC.

Here the CDR3 DNA reads TGCGCCAGCATGACAGGGACAGAAAACACTGAAGCTTTCTTT. Its translation: CASMTGTENTEAFF. The rearrangement links TRBV10-2 to TRBJ1-1; 7 bases match TRBD1. Unmatched junction bases numbered 7, after V lost 7 bases and J lost 2 bases. The CDR3 contains 14 residues. Germline CDR1 reads WSHSY; CDR2 reads SAAADI.

The V and J genes are TRBV4-1 and TRBJ1-5; 8 bases are shared with TRBD1. The CDR3 has 16 residues. CDR1 and CDR2 (germline): MGHRA, YSYEKL. V was clipped by 1 base and J by 6 bases; unmatched bases: 8. The CDR3 DNA reads TGCGCCAGCAGCCAAGTGGGGACAGGCGCGCCTCAGCCCCAGCATTTT. It translates to CASSQVGTGAPQPQHF.

This clone was observed once. V is TRBV7-9 and J is TRBJ2-2; D uncertain. This CDR3 spans 11 amino acids. CDR1 and CDR2 from the germline V gene are SEHNR and FQNEAQ (reference sequence). Deletions cut 9 bases from V and 7 bases from J, with 9 bases between. CDR3 DNA: TGTGCCAGGAAGGGCGTCGGGGAGCTGTTTTTT. It translates to CARKGVGELFF.

This rearrangement joins TRBV27 to TRBJ2-7; D perhaps matches TRBD2 (6 bases). The germline gives CDR1 MNHEY, CDR2 SMNVEV (reference sequence). With 4 bases removed from V and 2 bases from J, the gap between germline ends came to 21 bases. The CDR3 totals 17 residues. Here the CDR3 reads CASSSPALLGGTYEQYF. CDR3 nucleotides: TGTGCCAGCAGTTCCCCCGCCCTGCTTGGAGGGACCTACGAGCAGTACTTC.

This clone has a single count. DNA of the CDR3: TGTGCCAGTAGATCCTACCTCGGGACACAGAACACTGAAGCTTTCTTT. Translation: CASRSYLGTQNTEAFF. This chain joins TRBV19 and TRBJ1-1; a possible D gene is TRBD1 (6 bases). Germline V CDR1 and CDR2: LNHDA, SQIVND (reference sequence). Trimming cost V 6 bases and J 1 base, with 18 bases left between them. This CDR3 is 16 amino acids long. Drawing the rest from reference TRBV19 and TRBJ1-1, the complete variable domain is DGGITQSPKYLFRKEGQNVTLSCEQNLNHDAMYWYRQDPGQGLRLIYYSQIVNDFQKGDIAEGYSVSREKKESFPLTVTSAQKNPTAFYLCASRSYLGTQNTEAFFGQGTRLTVV.

Details on this clone: This same CDR3 is encoded by further DNA sequences in the sample. V and J are TRBV30 and TRBJ2-3, with no clear D. Trimming pared 0 bases from V and 4 bases from J, leaving 5 bases between. CDR3 length equals 12 residues. Germline V gives CDR1 GTSNPN, CDR2 SVGIG (reference sequence). The CDR3: CAWSVGPDTQYF. The DNA for the CDR3 is TGTGCCTGGAGTGTGGGTCCAGATACGCAGTATTTT.

J is TRBJ1-5 and V is TRBV6-5, with 7 positions matching TRBD1. Germline V gives CDR1 MNHEY, CDR2 SVGAGI. Trimming cost V 6 bases and J 6 bases; bases outside gene matches: 5. This CDR3 comprises 13 residues. Here the CDR3 DNA reads TGTGCCAGCAGGGTGGCAGGGGGTCAGCCCCAGCATTTT. Protein sequence: CASRVAGGQPQHF.